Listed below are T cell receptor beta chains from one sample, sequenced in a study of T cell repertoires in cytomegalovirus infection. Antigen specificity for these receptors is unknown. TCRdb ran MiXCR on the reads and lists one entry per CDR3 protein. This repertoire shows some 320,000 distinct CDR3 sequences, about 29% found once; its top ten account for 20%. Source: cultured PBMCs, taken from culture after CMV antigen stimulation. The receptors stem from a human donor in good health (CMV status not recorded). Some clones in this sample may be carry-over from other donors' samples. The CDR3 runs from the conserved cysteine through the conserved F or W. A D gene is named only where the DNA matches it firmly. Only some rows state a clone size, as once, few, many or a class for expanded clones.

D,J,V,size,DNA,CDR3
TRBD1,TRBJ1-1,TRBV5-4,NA,TGTGCCAGCAGCTTGGAGGGGGCTAAAACTGAAGCTTTCTTT,CASSLEGAKTEAFF
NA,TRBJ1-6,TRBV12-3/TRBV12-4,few,TGTGCCAGCAGTTTAGAATATTCACCCCTCCACTTT,CASSLEYSPLHF
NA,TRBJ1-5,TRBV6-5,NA,TGTGCCAGCAGAAGGAGCCTCTGGGGCACAGATACGCAGCATTTT,CASRRSLWGTDTQHF
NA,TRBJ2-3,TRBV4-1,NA,TGCGCCAGCAGCCAAGATCCGAGGGCCGCAGATACGCAGTATTTT,CASSQDPRAADTQYF
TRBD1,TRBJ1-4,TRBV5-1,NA,TGCGCCAGCAGCTTAAAAGTCCCGGGACAGGGATGGGATGAAAAACTGTTTTTT,CASSLKVPGQGWDEKLFF
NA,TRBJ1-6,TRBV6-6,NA,TGTGCCACCCGGGACGGCTTAAATTCACCCCTCCACTTT,CATRDGLNSPLHF
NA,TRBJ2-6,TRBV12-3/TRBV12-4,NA,TGTGCCAGCAGTTTGCGGGGAGCCCCTGGGGCCAACGTCCTGACTTTC,CASSLRGAPGANVLTF
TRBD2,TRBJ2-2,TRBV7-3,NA,TGTGCCAGCAGCCGGACTAGCGGGAGCACCGGGGAGCTGTTTTTT,CASSRTSGSTGELFF
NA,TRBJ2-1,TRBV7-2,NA,TGTGCCAGCAGCTTAGATTATAACGGCGAGCAGTTCTTC,CASSLDYNGEQFF
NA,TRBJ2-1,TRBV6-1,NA,TGTGCCAGCAGTGAATCGGGGTTTGAGCAGTTCTTC,CASSESGFEQFF
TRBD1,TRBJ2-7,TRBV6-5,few,TGTGCCAGCAGTTACGACAGGGCAAGTCCCTACGAGCAGTACTTC,CASSYDRASPYEQYF
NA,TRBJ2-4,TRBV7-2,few,TGTGCCAGCAGCCCTCCTAGTTTAGCCAAAAACATTCAGTACTTC,CASSPPSLAKNIQYF
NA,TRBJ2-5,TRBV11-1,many,TGTGCCAGCAGCCGATCCGGGGACTTACTAGAGACCCAGTACTTC,CASSRSGDLLETQYF
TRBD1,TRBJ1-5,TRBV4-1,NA,TGCGCCAGCAGCCCCCGACAGGGTAATGATCAGCCCCAGCATTTT,CASSPRQGNDQPQHF
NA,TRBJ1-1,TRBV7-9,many,TGTGCCAGCAGCTTAGGACAGGAGAACACTGAAGCTTTCTTT,CASSLGQENTEAFF
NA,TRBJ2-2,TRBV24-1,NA,TGTGCCACCAGTGAAGCGCGACTAGGGACCGGGGAGCTGTTTTTT,CATSEARLGTGELFF